This TCR beta chain was sequenced in a study of T-cell memory formation after mild COVID-19. The sample holds a few counts of this clonotype. Researchers used 5'RACE with constant-segment primers to make TCR alpha and TCR beta cDNA libraries that carry sample barcodes and UMIs. TCRdb called the 5' RACE reads again in MiXCR, with one record for every CDR3 protein. The data hold around 310,000 distinct CDR3 sequences, with 13% to 15% observed a single time. The CDR3 runs to 14 residues. V trimming: 6 bases; J trimming: 5 bases; junction bases outside the gene matches: 5. The chain carries TRBV12-3 or TRBV12-4 and TRBJ2-1; TRBD2 matches at 9 bases. Material: PBMCs or a T cell subset sorted from them (not recorded which). The TCR originated in a man between 18 and 29 years old who had mild COVID-19 (a few samples of this study predate the infection). Cell type and time point are not known. The CDR3 region is CASSSSGEDNEQFF. The CDR3, as DNA: TGTGCCAGCAGCTCTAGCGGGGAAGACAATGAGCAGTTCTTC.